Listed here are 32 T cell receptor beta chains from one sample, sequenced in a study of control samples from healthy donors and cancer patients. Profiling relied on immunoSEQ multiplex PCR, and the TCRdb table lists in-frame clones only, not all of them. This table holds about 140,000 clones, roughly 92% found once. The sequencing sample was made of blood. These receptors were collected from a man in his forties in good health.

J is TRBJ2-7 and V is TRBV6-5, with 7 bases that match TRBD2. This CDR3 is built from 14 residues. Germline V lookup: CDR1 MNHEY, CDR2 SVGAGI. V gave up 7 bases and J gave up 5 bases; unmatched junction bases: 11. This CDR3 reads CASNTGTGGHEQYF. DNA for the CDR3: TGTGCCAGCAATACCGGGACGGGGGGTCACGAGCAGTACTTC.

This sequence joins TRBV15 and TRBJ2-3; no reliable D call. The length of the CDR3 is 15 residues. Trimming left V 0 bases short and J 1 base short, with 8 bases between. The germline CDR1 and CDR2 sequences are LNHNV and YYDKDF (reference sequence). CDR3 residues: CATSRDYGGTDTQYF. CDR3 sequence (DNA): TGTGCCACCAGCAGAGATTATGGAGGCACAGATACGCAGTATTTT.

This sequence joins TRBV6-5 and TRBJ2-7; D not resolved. Trimming pared 8 bases from V and 3 bases from J, leaving 8 bases between. This CDR3 is built from 11 residues. The germline gives CDR1 MNHEY, CDR2 SVGAGI. The chain's CDR3 is CASLSGYEQYF. Written as DNA, the CDR3 is TGTGCCAGCCTCTCCGGCTACGAGCAGTACTTC.

The rearrangement links TRBV4-2 to TRBJ1-2, with 10 bases fitting TRBD1. The V and J ends lost 4 bases and 2 bases, in that order; junction bases with no gene match: 7. The CDR3 loop spans 16 amino acids. Germline values: CDR1 LGHNA, CDR2 YNFKEQ. CDR3 residues: CASSLSSGQGNYGYTF. For the CDR3, the DNA is TGTGCCAGCAGCCTCTCGTCGGGACAGGGGAACTATGGCTACACCTTC.

The rearrangement joins TRBV30 to TRBJ2-5; weak D call: TRBD2 (6 bases). The CDR3 is 18 residues long. Germline CDR1 GTSNPN, CDR2 SVGIG (reference sequence). V was trimmed by 0 bases and J by 2 bases, leaving 22 bases between them. As DNA, the CDR3 is TGTGCCTGGAGTGTCTACCCCCGTCGGCGGGAAGTACAAGAGACCCAGTACTTC. Protein product: CAWSVYPRRREVQETQYF.

The chain has TRBV6-2 or TRBV6-3 and TRBJ2-1; D is undetermined. The CDR3 contains 13 residues. From germline, CDR1 is MNHEY and CDR2 SVGEGT. Trimming pared 0 bases from V and 8 bases from J, leaving 8 bases between. CDR3 region: CASSYSTVHEQFF. The CDR3 DNA reads TGTGCCAGCAGTTACTCAACTGTTCATGAGCAGTTCTTC.

CDR3 nucleotide sequence: TGTGCCAGCAGCACTAGAAAGAAAGCGGGCCCCCACAATGAGCAGTTCTTC. As protein: CASSTRKKAGPHNEQFF. The V and J genes are TRBV7-2 and TRBJ2-1; D possibly corresponds to TRBD2 (6 bases). Germline CDR1 and CDR2: SGHTA and FQGNSA. CDR3 length: 17 amino acids. The V gene lost 5 bases and the J gene lost 5 bases, with 22 bases spanning the gap.

The V and J genes are TRBV6-1 and TRBJ1-5, with TRBD1 identical over 9 bases. The germline V gene encodes CDR1 MNHNS and CDR2 SASEGT. This CDR3 is 13 amino acids long. After removal of 5 bases from V and 6 bases from J, the junction contained 2 bases not matched to a gene. CDR3 in amino acids: CASSRDRAQPQHF. The CDR3 DNA sequence: TGTGCCAGCAGTAGGGACAGGGCTCAGCCCCAGCATTTT.

The V call is TRBV6-1, the J call TRBJ1-1; 8 nucleotides match TRBD1. The germline V gene has CDR1 MNHNS and CDR2 SASEGT. This CDR3 is 17 amino acids long. V gave up 3 bases and J gave up 3 bases; unmatched junction bases: 12. In nucleotides, the CDR3 is TGTGCCAGCAGTGACCCACCGGGACAGGAACTCTACACTGAAGCTTTCTTT. Encoded protein: CASSDPPGQELYTEAFF.

The V gene is TRBV12-3 or TRBV12-4, the J gene TRBJ2-2; TRBD1 might be the D (5 bases). The CDR3 covers 13 residues. The V and J ends lost 5 bases and 6 bases respectively, with 10 bases between them. The CDR3 sequence is CASSQKGAGELFF. The CDR3, as DNA: TGTGCCAGCAGTCAAAAAGGGGCCGGGGAGCTGTTTTTT.

The count of this clone is one. This chain links TRBV6-2 or TRBV6-3 with TRBJ2-2, with 10 nucleotides matching TRBD2. With 1 base clipped from V and 4 bases from J, the junction kept 0 bases outside the gene matches. This CDR3 is 15 amino acids long. Germline V gene data show CDR1 as MNHEY and CDR2 as SVGEGT. The CDR3 loop reads CASSYLAGGTGELFF. CDR3 bases: TGTGCCAGCAGTTACTTAGCGGGGGGCACCGGGGAGCTGTTTTTT.

The rearrangement joins TRBV5-1 to TRBJ2-2; perhaps TRBD1 as D (5 bases). CDR3 length: 14 residues. The V gene lost 2 bases and the J gene lost 1 base, with 6 bases spanning the gap. Germline values: CDR1 SGHRS, CDR2 YFSETQ. The CDR3 bases are TGCGCCAGCAGCTTTACAGGGAACACCGGGGAGCTGTTTTTT. Translating it yields CASSFTGNTGELFF.

To note about this clone: This sample includes further DNA sequences coding for the same CDR3. The rearrangement links TRBV5-5 to TRBJ1-2; 8 positions agree with TRBD1. Germline CDR1 SGHKS, CDR2 YYEKEE (reference sequence). The CDR3 contains 14 residues. V lost 1 base to trimming and J lost 4 bases; unmatched junction nucleotides: 3. CDR3 amino acids: CASSLRTGPYGYTF. CDR3 coding DNA: TGTGCCAGCAGCTTGAGGACAGGGCCCTATGGCTACACCTTC.

The chain joins TRBV5-1 to TRBJ2-5; TRBD1 matches 10 bases. V shed 2 bases and J 5 bases; nucleotides not matched to a gene: 9. The CDR3 is 16 residues long. Looked up from germline, CDR1 is SGHRS and CDR2 is YFSETQ. The CDR3 region is CASSLYPGQGSETQYF. CDR3 DNA: TGCGCCAGCAGCTTATATCCGGGACAGGGGTCGGAGACCCAGTACTTC.

J is TRBJ1-4 and V is TRBV4-2; D ambiguous. The CDR3 loop spans 14 amino acids. Trimming shortened V by 1 base and J by 8 bases, and 11 bases separated the two germline ends. CDR1 LGHNA and CDR2 YNFKEQ come from the germline V gene. As DNA, the CDR3 is TGTGCCAGCAGCCAAGTTGGGTCCCGGGAAAAACTGTTTTTT. Amino acids: CASSQVGSREKLFF.

This chain connects TRBV11-3 to TRBJ2-1; 11 positions agree with TRBD2. The germline gives CDR1 SGHNT, CDR2 YENEEA. This CDR3 region has 15 residues. The V segment lost 5 bases and the J segment 3 bases; nucleotides outside the gene matches: 3. Here the CDR3 DNA reads TGTGCCAGCAGCGAGACTAGCGGGAACTACAATGAGCAGTTCTTC. Translation gives CASSETSGNYNEQFF.

The chain joins TRBV5-5 to TRBJ2-1; D tentatively fits TRBD1 or TRBD2 (7 bases each). V was trimmed by 1 base and J by 1 base, leaving 15 bases between them. There are 17 residues in the CDR3. Germline lookup yields CDR1 SGHKS and CDR2 YYEKEE (reference sequence). CDR3 coding DNA: TGTGCCAGCAGCTTGAGCGGGACAGCTCAATCCTACAATGAGCAGTTCTTC. Translated: CASSLSGTAQSYNEQFF.

The chain combines TRBV9 with TRBJ2-3; 8 bases line up with TRBD2. V gave up 5 bases and J gave up 6 bases; unmatched junction bases: 11. This CDR3 comprises 15 residues. The germline V gene encodes CDR1 SGDLS and CDR2 YYNGEE. The CDR3 sequence is CASSAHSGVTDTQYF. As DNA, the CDR3 is TGTGCCAGCAGTGCTCATAGCGGGGTAACGGATACGCAGTATTTT.

The chain joins TRBV28 to TRBJ1-4; the match to TRBD1 covers 8 bases. The ends lost 5 bases at V and 12 bases at J; junction bases unmatched: 5. This CDR3 has 12 residues. Germline CDR1 and CDR2: MDHEN and SYDVKM. CDR3 DNA sequence: TGTGCCAGCAGTCCACCGACAGGGGAACTGTTTTTT. This gives the protein CASSPPTGELFF.

V is TRBV7-9 and J is TRBJ2-7, with no clear D. The CDR3 runs to 15 residues. V lost 7 bases, J lost 3 bases, and 19 bases lay in between. Germline values: CDR1 SEHNR, CDR2 FQNEAQ (reference sequence). The DNA of the CDR3 is TGTGCCAGCACCACCTTGGGGTCCCCCCTCTACGAGCAGTACTTC. Amino acids: CASTTLGSPLYEQYF.

This chain uses TRBV25-1 with TRBJ1-2; the match to TRBD1 covers 7 bases. This CDR3 has 14 residues. V dropped 7 bases and J dropped 4; count of bases not matched to a gene: 9. Germline V gives CDR1 MGHDK, CDR2 SYGVNS. The CDR3 nucleotides are TGTGCCAGCACTGAGACAGGGAGCTTCTATGGCTACACCTTC. Amino acids: CASTETGSFYGYTF.

The chain recombines TRBV27 with TRBJ1-5, with no clear D. The CDR3 is 14 residues long. Germline-derived CDR1 and CDR2 are MNHEY and SMNVEV (reference sequence). Trimming left V 5 bases short and J 3 bases short, with 11 bases between. In DNA, the CDR3 is TGTGCCAGCAGTCCCGGACGGTACAATCAGCCCCAGCATTTT. This codes for CASSPGRYNQPQHF.

V and J are TRBV10-3 and TRBJ2-2; TRBD1 matches at 10 bases. The CDR3 has 15 amino acids. Unmatched junction bases numbered 11, after V lost 11 bases and J lost 5 bases. Germline V gene data show CDR1 as ENHRY and CDR2 as SYGVKD. CDR3 sequence (DNA): TGTGCCGTTACCACCGGGACAGGGGTTACCGGGGAGCTGTTTTTT. Its translation: CAVTTGTGVTGELFF.

This clone appeared a few times. This chain joins TRBV4-1 and TRBJ1-2; D is ambiguous. Per the germline V gene, CDR1 is MGHRA and CDR2 is YSYEKL. The V gene lost 3 bases and the J gene lost 5 bases, with 13 bases spanning the gap. This CDR3 is 14 amino acids long. This chain's CDR3 is CASSQDSERYGYTF. CDR3 nucleotide sequence: TGCGCCAGCAGCCAGGACTCCGAGCGGTATGGCTACACCTTC.

This clone came up once. This chain links TRBV4-3 with TRBJ1-5; D is uncertain. This CDR3 is built from 14 residues. Per the germline V gene, CDR1 is LGHNA and CDR2 is YSLEER. Trimming took off 1 base at V and 0 bases at J, with 4 bases between the two ends. CDR3 amino acids: CASSQAHSNQPQHF. CDR3 bases: TGCGCCAGCAGCCAAGCTCATAGCAATCAGCCCCAGCATTTT.

V is TRBV28 and J is TRBJ1-1; weak D call: TRBD1 (5 bases). V was cut by 7 bases and J by 7 bases, with 10 bases left in between. The CDR3 runs to 11 residues. Germline V gives CDR1 MDHEN, CDR2 SYDVKM. Here the CDR3 reads CASTLGDEAFF. CDR3 in DNA: TGTGCCAGCACCTTGGGGGATGAAGCTTTCTTT.

This clone was seen more than once but under ten times. The J gene is TRBJ1-3, the V gene TRBV5-6; TRBD1 aligns across 7 bases. This CDR3 is built from 15 residues. Trimming removed 4 bases from V and 0 bases from J; junction bases left unmatched: 4. The germline V gene has CDR1 SGHDT and CDR2 YYEEEE. The chain's CDR3 is CASSPGTVSGNTIYF. For the CDR3, the DNA is TGTGCCAGCAGCCCGGGGACAGTCTCTGGAAACACCATATATTTT.

This chain links TRBV5-1 with TRBJ2-1; D remains ambiguous. Germline-derived CDR1 and CDR2 are SGHRS and YFSETQ. Trimming took off 4 bases at V and 6 bases at J, with 17 bases between the two ends. This CDR3 is 15 amino acids long. The DNA for the CDR3 is TGCGCCAGCAGCCAGATGCTGGGCGAAGGCAATGAGCAGTTCTTC. It translates to CASSQMLGEGNEQFF.

A single count supports this clone. The rearrangement uses TRBV29-1 and TRBJ2-1, with a weak D call TRBD1 (6 bases). Germline V lookup: CDR1 SQVTM, CDR2 ANQGSEA. The V and J ends lost 1 base and 5 bases respectively, with 9 bases between them. The CDR3 extends over 13 amino acids. The CDR3 DNA reads TGCAGCGTTGAAGGATACAGGGACAATGAGCAGTTCTTC. It specifies CSVEGYRDNEQFF.

The J gene is TRBJ1-6, the V gene TRBV4-1; 9 bases map to TRBD1. This CDR3 comprises 14 residues. Germline V gene lookup returns CDR1 MGHRA and CDR2 YSYEKL. The J segment lost 6 bases and the V segment lost 4 bases, leaving 1 base of the junction unmatched. CDR3 sequence (DNA): TGCGCCAGCAGCCGGGACAGGGCTAATTCACCCCTCCACTTT. Its protein product is CASSRDRANSPLHF.

V usage is TRBV5-6 and J usage is TRBJ2-7; 11 bases are shared with TRBD2. V shed 1 base, J shed 5 bases, and the junction held 11 bases outside the gene matches. The length of the CDR3 is 17 residues. In germline, CDR1 is SGHDT, CDR2 YYEEEE. In DNA, the CDR3 is TGTGCCAGCAGCTTGAGTTCTCTAGCGGGAGGAGATCACGAGCAGTACTTC. Amino acids: CASSLSSLAGGDHEQYF.

V and J are TRBV7-3 and TRBJ1-5, with D unclear. The ends were cut back, 2 bases at V and 6 bases at J, with 11 bases in the middle. This CDR3 has 14 amino acids. The germline CDR1 and CDR2 sequences are SGHTA and FQGTGA. CDR3 loop: CASSLVGRSQPQHF. CDR3 in DNA: TGTGCCAGCAGCTTAGTCGGGCGCTCTCAGCCCCAGCATTTT.